This T cell receptor (beta chain) came from a study of cytomegalovirus exposure and HLA in healthy donors. Whole-study findings and limits: 87-base-pair reads could not separate some V segments, including TRBV6-2 and TRBV6-3.

With V trimmed by 5 bases and J by 6 bases, 2 bases remained unmatched. Germline-derived CDR1 and CDR2 are GTSNPN and SVGIG (reference sequence). This CDR3 contains 12 residues. This clone has just one count. What it binds is unknown. Use of 60 Vbeta and 13 Jbeta primers characterized the PCR. Method: immunoSEQ multiplex PCR; TCRdb's copy keeps in-frame clones and lacks some. The sample shows about 89,000 clones, 65% to 80% of them seen only once. The chain carries TRBV30 and TRBJ2-1, with 9 bases lining up with TRBD1. The sequencing sample was made of PBMCs. This TCR derives from a man in his thirties or forties in good health and CMV-seropositive. The CDR3 sequence: CAWATGGNEQFF. The DNA of the CDR3 is TGTGCCTGGGCGACAGGGGGCAATGAGCAGTTCTTC.